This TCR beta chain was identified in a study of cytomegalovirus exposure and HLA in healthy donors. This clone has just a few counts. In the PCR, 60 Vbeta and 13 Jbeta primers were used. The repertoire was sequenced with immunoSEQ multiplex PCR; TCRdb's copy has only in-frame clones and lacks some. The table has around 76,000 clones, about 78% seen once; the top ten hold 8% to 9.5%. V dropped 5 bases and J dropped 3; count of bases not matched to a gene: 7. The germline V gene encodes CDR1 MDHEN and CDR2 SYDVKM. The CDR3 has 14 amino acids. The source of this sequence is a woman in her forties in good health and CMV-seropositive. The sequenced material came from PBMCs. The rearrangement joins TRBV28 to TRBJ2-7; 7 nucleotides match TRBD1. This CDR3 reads CASSPRGTVYEQYF. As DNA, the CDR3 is TGTGCCAGCAGTCCAAGAGGGACAGTCTACGAGCAGTACTTC.